One sample yielded the 31 T cell receptor beta chains listed below, sequenced in a study of blood T cell repertoires in COVID-19. TCRdb keeps only in-frame clones here, not all; method: immunoSEQ multiplex PCR. The table has roughly 150,000 clones, more than 70% seen once. The sequenced sample consisted of PBMCs or T cells enriched from blood (not recorded which). The receptors stem from a man aged 40-55 years who had recovered from COVID-19.

The chain recombines TRBV27 with TRBJ1-5; 8 bases align to TRBD1. From germline, CDR1 is MNHEY and CDR2 SMNVEV (reference sequence). Losses at the gene ends were 6 bases for V and 7 bases for J; bases not matched to a gene: 8. The CDR3 covers 14 residues. The CDR3 DNA sequence: TGTGCCAGCAGAGGACAGGGATTCGACCAGCCCCAGCATTTT. Encoded protein: CASRGQGFDQPQHF.

This clone was detected only a few times. The chain recombines TRBV4-1 with TRBJ1-5; TRBD1 is a possible D gene (6 bases). This CDR3 region has 15 residues. The V end lost 4 bases, the J end lost 4 bases, and 14 bases lay between the germline ends. Per the germline V gene, CDR1 is MGHRA and CDR2 is YSYEKL. The CDR3 DNA follows: TGCGCCAGCAGCCTCTTACAGGGTCTAAATCAGCCCCAGCATTTT. Translated, it gives CASSLLQGLNQPQHF.

The CDR3 is CASSRGTEAFF. The CDR3, as DNA: TGTGCCAGCAGTCGCGGGACTGAAGCTTTCTTT. This chain links TRBV11-2 with TRBJ1-1; D is unclear. Germline-derived CDR1 and CDR2 are SGHAT and FQNNGV. V dropped 6 bases and J dropped 5 bases, with 7 bases sitting between them. The length of the CDR3 is 11 residues.

The V and J genes are TRBV4-2 and TRBJ2-1, with TRBD2 matching 10 bases. Germline CDR1 and CDR2: LGHNA and YNFKEQ. This CDR3 comprises 16 residues. V was clipped by 0 bases and J by 3 bases; unmatched bases: 2. The CDR3 reads CASSQDPSGGYNEQFF. The CDR3 DNA reads TGTGCCAGCAGCCAAGATCCTAGCGGGGGCTACAATGAGCAGTTCTTC.

V usage is TRBV5-1 and J usage is TRBJ1-2; D is unresolved. The CDR3 contains 15 residues. The V gene's germline CDR1 is SGHRS and CDR2 YFSETQ. V was trimmed by 3 bases and J by 3 bases, leaving 15 bases between them. CDR3 protein: CASSSESQAHYGYTF. The DNA of the CDR3 is TGCGCCAGCAGCTCTGAGAGCCAGGCTCACTATGGCTACACCTTC.

The CDR3 reads CASFESGGAIDTQYF. CDR3 in DNA: TGTGCCAGCTTCGAGAGCGGGGGGGCTATAGATACGCAGTATTTT. V is TRBV2 and J is TRBJ2-3, with 10 bases fitting TRBD2. The germline V gene encodes CDR1 SNHLY and CDR2 FYNNEI. The trim removed 8 bases at V and 5 bases at J, leaving 10 bases unmatched. The CDR3 extends over 15 amino acids.

This chain uses TRBV6-5 with TRBJ1-2; no clear D. The germline V and J ends were trimmed by 0 bases and 6 bases, with 17 bases remaining between them. The CDR3 is made up of 16 amino acids. CDR1 is MNHEY, CDR2 SVGAGI, per germline. CDR3: CASSYSLRIPPDGYTF. The CDR3 bases are TGTGCCAGCAGTTACTCGCTCAGAATCCCCCCAGATGGCTACACCTTC.

J is TRBJ2-3 and V is TRBV7-8, with 11 positions matching TRBD2. Germline trimming cut 11 bases from V and 2 bases from J; bases unmatched to any gene: 12. Germline CDR1 reads SGHVS; CDR2 reads FQNEAQ. This CDR3 is 16 amino acids long. The CDR3 here is CASLELAGAYTDTQYF. The CDR3 nucleotides are TGTGCCTCCCTCGAACTAGCGGGGGCATACACAGATACGCAGTATTTT.

V usage is TRBV3-1 (or the pseudogene TRBV3-2) and J usage is TRBJ2-1; 8 nucleotides line up with TRBD1. CDR3 length equals 14 residues. In germline, CDR1 is LGHDT, CDR2 YNNKEL (reference sequence). Germline trimming cut 1 base from V and 15 bases from J; bases unmatched to any gene: 11. The CDR3 protein is CASSQAGGAVDLFF. The CDR3 DNA reads TGTGCCAGCAGCCAAGCAGGGGGCGCGGTGGATTTGTTCTTC.

The sample holds one count of this clone. The chain combines TRBV24-1 with TRBJ2-5; no clear D gene. The CDR3 runs to 14 residues. Germline CDR1 and CDR2: KGHDR and SFDVKD. Trimming shortened V by 9 bases and J by 1 base, and 14 bases separated the two germline ends. The CDR3 nucleotides are TGTGCCACCCGGCGGCACCCAGCCCAAGAGACCCAGTACTTC. This sequence encodes CATRRHPAQETQYF.

This chain links TRBV5-1 with TRBJ1-2; possibly TRBD1 for D (6 bases). The CDR3 runs 15 residues. The V end was cut by 4 bases, the J end by 4 bases, with 17 bases between. Germline CDR1 SGHRS, CDR2 YFSETQ. The CDR3 nucleotides read TGCGCCAGCAGCCTAATGACCGGGACAAGCTATGGCTACACCTTC. Protein sequence: CASSLMTGTSYGYTF.

This chain joins TRBV7-8 and TRBJ1-4; 7 bases line up with TRBD1. This CDR3 region has 17 residues. J gave up 8 bases and V 4 bases, and 16 bases lay outside the gene matches. Germline CDR1 reads SGHVS; CDR2 reads FQNEAQ. CDR3 residues: CASSSNLGQIVEEKLFF. The CDR3 bases are TGTGCCAGCAGCTCTAACTTGGGACAGATAGTGGAGGAAAAACTGTTTTTT.

This chain links TRBV4-2 with TRBJ1-2; the match to TRBD1 covers 7 bases. The CDR3 is made up of 15 amino acids. Trimming took 1 base from V and 4 from J; bases not matched to a gene: 6. Germline CDR1 LGHNA, CDR2 YNFKEQ. The CDR3, as DNA: TGTGCCAGCAGCCAAGCACAGGGGATGTTCTATGGCTACACCTTC. It codes for CASSQAQGMFYGYTF.

This clone was counted a few times. The chain recombines TRBV6-5 with TRBJ2-1; TRBD2 matches at 12 bases. The germline gives CDR1 MNHEY, CDR2 SVGAGI. The CDR3 has 15 amino acids. The ends lost 8 bases at V and 4 bases at J; junction bases unmatched: 6. The CDR3 coding sequence is TGTGCCAGCGTAACTAGCGGGGGGACGTACAATGAGCAGTTCTTC. Amino acids: CASVTSGGTYNEQFF.

The CDR3 region is CASSVTRDSNSPLHF. The CDR3 DNA sequence: TGTGCCAGCTCAGTCACCCGGGACAGCAATTCACCCCTCCACTTT. The chain recombines TRBV18 with TRBJ1-6; TRBD1 aligns across 7 bases. CDR3 length: 15 amino acids. Germline V gives CDR1 KGHSH, CDR2 LQKENI. V lost 5 bases to trimming and J lost 7 bases; unmatched junction nucleotides: 8.

The genes are TRBV7-8 and TRBJ1-1, with D tentatively TRBD1 (5 bases). Germline-derived CDR1 and CDR2 are SGHVS and FQNEAQ. V lost 1 base, J lost 0 bases, and 27 bases lay in between. The CDR3 is made up of 21 amino acids. In DNA, the CDR3 is TGTGCCAGCAGCTTAGTAGAATCTGTTTCCCTAATAGGGGCTCTGAACACTGAAGCTTTCTTT. Its protein is CASSLVESVSLIGALNTEAFF.

The chain has TRBV10-3 and TRBJ1-2, with D possibly being TRBD1 (5 bases). Trimming stripped 11 bases from V and 3 bases from J, with 19 bases between. The CDR3 is made up of 14 amino acids. Germline V lookup: CDR1 ENHRY, CDR2 SYGVKD. CDR3 sequence: CAVTGRDQDYGYTF. The CDR3 DNA reads TGTGCCGTGACCGGCAGGGATCAGGACTATGGCTACACCTTC.

CDR3 sequence reads: CASRPEGNKNIQYF. The CDR3 region has the DNA TGTGCCAGCAGACCCGAGGGAAACAAAAACATTCAGTACTTC. The J gene is TRBJ2-4, the V gene TRBV2; a weak D match, TRBD2 (5 bases). Germline assignment: CDR1 SNHLY and CDR2 FYNNEI. The CDR3 runs to 14 residues. The V end lost 6 bases, the J end lost 3 bases, and 12 bases lay between the germline ends. The variable domain in full, with the rest retrieved from reference TRBV2 and TRBJ2-4, is EPEVTQTPSHQVTQMGQEVILRCVPISNHLYFYWYRQILGQKVEFLVSFYNNEISEKSEIFDDQFSVERPDGSNFTLKIRSTKLEDSAMYFCASRPEGNKNIQYFGAGTRLSVL.

This clone was seen only once. V usage is TRBV5-1 and J usage is TRBJ1-5; 8 positions match TRBD1. The CDR3 contains 15 residues. The V segment lost 2 bases and the J segment 3 bases; nucleotides outside the gene matches: 4. The germline CDR1 and CDR2 sequences are SGHRS and YFSETQ. The CDR3 bases are TGCGCCAGCAGCTTTTCAGGGGGCAACAATCAGCCCCAGCATTTT. It translates to CASSFSGGNNQPQHF.

The chain joins TRBV27 to TRBJ1-6; 8 bases fit TRBD1. V lost 7 bases to trimming and J lost 9 bases; unmatched junction nucleotides: 5. This CDR3 is 13 amino acids long. Germline lookup yields CDR1 MNHEY and CDR2 SMNVEV (reference sequence). The CDR3: CASKTGEVSPLHF. Here the CDR3 DNA reads TGTGCCAGCAAGACAGGGGAAGTTTCACCCCTCCACTTT.

This chain links TRBV11-2 with TRBJ1-1; 10 nucleotides match TRBD1. CDR1 is SGHAT, CDR2 FQNNGV, per germline. The CDR3 spans 16 residues. Trimming at V came to 5 bases and at J to 0 bases, leaving 6 bases not matched to a gene. The CDR3 spells CASSRGTGALNTEAFF. CDR3 sequence (DNA): TGTGCCAGCAGCAGAGGGACAGGGGCGCTGAACACTGAAGCTTTCTTT.

This clone was picked up a small number of times. The chain carries TRBV6-5 and TRBJ2-3; tentative D call: TRBD1 (5 bases). CDR1 is MNHEY and CDR2 is SVGAGI in the germline V gene. V was trimmed by 5 bases and J by 0 bases, leaving 12 bases between them. This CDR3 has 15 residues. The CDR3 protein is CASSRDSLSTDTQYF. The DNA of the CDR3 is TGTGCCAGCAGTAGAGACAGCCTTAGCACAGATACGCAGTATTTT.

The rearrangement joins TRBV7-2 to TRBJ1-5, with 7 bases that match TRBD1. This CDR3 is built from 15 residues. With V trimmed by 5 bases and J by 1 base, 5 bases remained unmatched. In germline, CDR1 is SGHTA, CDR2 FQGNSA. CDR3 sequence: CASSPTGLSNQPQHF. The CDR3 DNA is TGTGCCAGCAGCCCGACAGGGTTAAGCAATCAGCCCCAGCATTTT.

The genes are TRBV11-3 and TRBJ1-1, with D possibly TRBD1 on 6 matching bases. CDR1 is SGHNT and CDR2 is YENEEA in the germline V gene. Trimming pared 5 bases from V and 5 bases from J, leaving 15 bases between. The CDR3 is 14 residues long. This CDR3 is CASSPTGGKTEAFF. The CDR3 nucleotides read TGTGCCAGCAGCCCCACGGGGGGCAAAACTGAAGCTTTCTTT.

The chain has TRBV6-5 and TRBJ2-7; TRBD1 agrees at 7 bases. V shed 6 bases, J shed 1 base, and the junction held 9 bases outside the gene matches. Germline CDR1 reads MNHEY; CDR2 reads SVGAGI. The CDR3 sequence is 15 residues long. This CDR3 reads CASRSAGTDSYEQYF. The CDR3 DNA reads TGTGCCAGCAGATCGGCCGGGACAGATTCCTACGAGCAGTACTTC.

This chain connects TRBV18 to TRBJ1-1, with a possible D match to TRBD1 (5 bases). With 6 bases removed from V and 1 base from J, the gap between germline ends came to 18 bases. Per the germline V gene, CDR1 is KGHSH and CDR2 is LQKENI. The CDR3 contains 16 residues. CDR3 in amino acids: CASSRQRAGGNTEAFF. Here the CDR3 DNA reads TGTGCCAGCTCCCGACAACGAGCGGGGGGGAACACTGAAGCTTTCTTT.

The gene calls are TRBV6-6 and TRBJ1-6, with D possibly being TRBD1 (5 bases). V was shortened by 5 bases and J by 15 bases, with 14 bases between the two germline ends. The length of the CDR3 is 12 residues. Germline V gives CDR1 MNHNY, CDR2 SVGAGI (reference sequence). CDR3 sequence reads: CASSEGSGGLHF. The CDR3 DNA sequence: TGTGCCAGCAGTGAGGGGAGCGGGGGCCTCCACTTT.

This clone has just a few counts. CDR3 nucleotides: TGCGCCAGCAGCTTGAACGGCGGGGCTGGGGCCACCATATATTTT. Its protein is CASSLNGGAGATIYF. V and J are TRBV5-1 and TRBJ1-3, with a possible D match to TRBD1 (5 bases). Germline values: CDR1 SGHRS, CDR2 YFSETQ. The length of the CDR3 is 15 residues. The ends were cut back, 1 base at V and 9 bases at J, with 17 bases in the middle. Looking up the rest from reference TRBV5-1 and TRBJ1-3 gives the full variable domain: KAGVTQTPRYLIKTRGQQVTLSCSPISGHRSVSWYQQTPGQGLQFLFEYFSETQRNKGNFPGRFSGRQFSNSRSEMNVSTLELGDSALYLCASSLNGGAGATIYFGEGSWLTVV.

The chain links TRBV4-1 to TRBJ2-1; D perhaps matches TRBD2 (6 bases). Germline V gene lookup returns CDR1 MGHRA and CDR2 YSYEKL. Trimming shortened V by 3 bases and J by 7 bases, and 10 bases separated the two germline ends. The CDR3 has 13 residues. CDR3 bases: TGCGCCAGCAGCCAGGTGACTAGAAATGAGCAGTTCTTC. It yields the protein CASSQVTRNEQFF.

The V and J genes are TRBV4-2 and TRBJ2-3, with 13 positions matching TRBD2. V shed 3 bases and J 5 bases; nucleotides not matched to a gene: 5. Germline V CDR1 and CDR2: LGHNA, YNFKEQ. This CDR3 has 16 amino acids. The CDR3 region is CASSQPTSGGLDTQYF. The CDR3 coding sequence is TGTGCCAGCAGCCAGCCGACTAGCGGGGGGTTAGATACGCAGTATTTT.

The chain carries TRBV27 and TRBJ1-1; 9 bases match TRBD1. The ends lost 5 bases at V and 5 bases at J; junction bases unmatched: 6. CDR1 and CDR2 from the germline V gene are MNHEY and SMNVEV (reference sequence). This CDR3 spans 14 amino acids. As DNA, the CDR3 is TGTGCCAGCAGTAACACAGGGGGCAGGACTGAAGCTTTCTTT. It specifies CASSNTGGRTEAFF.